This T cell receptor beta chain was recovered during a study of regulatory T cells (dated by TCRdb to 2017 to 2018). As for the study more broadly: Between CD3G-deficient patients and healthy controls, the study compared T-cell receptor beta repertoires in sorted regulatory T cells, conventional CD4+ T cells and CD8+ T cells. Overall study results and their limits: Compared with control CD8+ cells, CD8+ T cells derived from patients showed a nonsignificant trend toward reduced Shannon entropy. Repertoires from patients had restricted unique TRB V-J pairs and skewed V and J gene usage, with the strongest effect in regulatory T cells.

About this clone itself: No cognate antigen has been identified for it. Within one base of it there is no much larger clone, and no base qualities were kept.

Evidence of autoimmunity was present in all CD3G-deficient patients, and the autoimmunity was more severe in two of the patients. At the time of testing, the patients were between 2 and 39 years old, and their CD4+ and CD8+ T cells had reduced naive proportions and increased memory proportions. About six individuals with CD3G deficiency made up the patient group. An international network of physicians across the United States, Europe and Asia provided the patient samples and clinical data. Peripheral blood mononuclear cells were isolated by Ficoll density separation. CD3+ CD8+ CD4- T cells were isolated on a FACSAria cell sorter. The multiplex PCR relied on 52 forward TRBV primers and 13 reverse TRBJ primers, and amplification bias was corrected through assay-based and computational methods. Within the immunoSEQ assay, multiplex PCR amplified rearranged TRB loci from genomic DNA. An Illumina HiSeq platform was used to sequence the TRB amplicons. The original pipeline was this. Raw sequences were error-filtered and aligned to reference gene sequences by custom algorithms and were subsequently analyzed with the immunoSEQ online tools. Frequencies of productive and nonproductive TRB rearrangements were evaluated among both unique and total sequences. Assessment of potential self-reactivity relied on the hydrophobicity of positions 6 and 7 in the TRB CDR3, along with their amino acid composition. Prism software was used to run t tests, Mann-Whitney tests or two-way ANOVA for comparisons between groups. TCRdb stores this immuneACCESS table with in-frame sequences only. Part of the clones is absent; in the studies checked, under half of the shortfall reflects unresolved V genes, and no reason is known for the rest. For V, J and clone size, that table is used; D and trimming come from the DNA. This sample holds about 6,100 clones; about 84% were observed only once. The leading ten clones occupy approximately 30% of the sample.

The germline V gene supplies CDR1 MNHNS and CDR2 SASEGT. From the cysteine up to the phenylalanine, the CDR3 has a length of 14 residues. Just the 42-base CDR3 DNA is kept, in frame starting at base 1. Between the V and J ends, shortened by 6 bases and 2 bases respectively, the junction contains 10 bases. The source material was CD8+ T cells sorted from blood. This sequence was found in a child under 18 with CD3G deficiency. The chain links TRBV6-1 with TRBJ1-4, with the D gene not clear enough to name. CDR3 loop: CASSDAWTNEKLFF. The sequence in DNA is TGTGCCAGCAGCGACGCATGGACTAATGAAAAACTGTTTTTT.